One and the same sample provided the 8 T cell receptor beta chains below, sequenced in a study of blood T cell repertoires in COVID-19. Repertoires were generated with immunoSEQ multiplex PCR, while TCRdb's copy carries only in-frame clones and drops some. The sample contains 70,000 to 90,000 clones, roughly 70% of which appear only once. The sequencing input was peripheral blood. The receptor set was obtained from a human donor with acute or convalescent COVID-19. The donor label of this sample is uncertain.

The CDR3 coding sequence is TGTGCCAGCAGCTTGGGGGGACAGGGAAGTTCACCCCTCCACTTT. The encoded protein is CASSLGGQGSSPLHF. This chain links TRBV5-8 with TRBJ1-6; 9 nucleotides line up with TRBD1. This CDR3 contains 15 residues. In germline, CDR1 is SGHTS, CDR2 YDEGEE. With 0 bases clipped from V and 9 bases from J, the junction kept 4 bases outside the gene matches.

The rearrangement uses TRBV15 and TRBJ2-2; D not resolved. Germline CDR1 is LNHNV and CDR2 is YYDKDF (reference sequence). The CDR3 has 13 residues. The V and J ends lost 1 base and 3 bases respectively, with 3 bases between them. CDR3 nucleotide sequence: TGTGCCACCAGCAGAGGAGACACCGGGGAGCTGTTTTTT. Its translation is CATSRGDTGELFF.

This clone was counted a few times. The chain combines TRBV18 with TRBJ1-2; 7 bases are a match to TRBD1. Germline trimming cut 3 bases from V and 3 bases from J; bases unmatched to any gene: 4. This CDR3 has 14 amino acids. Germline V gene sequence: CDR1 KGHSH, CDR2 LQKENI. CDR3 coding DNA: TGTGCCAGCTCACCGGGACAGCGGGACTATGGCTACACCTTC. Its translation is CASSPGQRDYGYTF.

This sequence joins TRBV5-1 and TRBJ1-3; 9 bases map to TRBD1. This CDR3 is 15 amino acids long. Germline V lookup: CDR1 SGHRS, CDR2 YFSETQ. The junction had 2 bases not matched to a gene; V was cut back by 4 bases and J by 0 bases. The CDR3 region is CASSGQGTSGNTIYF. In DNA form, the CDR3 reads TGCGCCAGCAGCGGACAGGGGACCTCTGGAAACACCATATATTTT.

The chain combines TRBV19 with TRBJ2-1, with TRBD1 matching over 7 bases. J lost 0 bases, V lost 6 bases, and 5 bases had no gene match. Germline V gene data show CDR1 as LNHDA and CDR2 as SQIVND (reference sequence). The CDR3 is 15 amino acids. The CDR3: CASSPDRDSYNEQFF. CDR3 nucleotides: TGTGCCAGTAGCCCCGACAGGGACTCCTACAATGAGCAGTTCTTC.

The gene calls are TRBV7-9 and TRBJ2-7; D is perhaps TRBD2 (6 bases). V was pared by 4 bases and J by 12 bases, with 22 bases between. The CDR3 is 14 residues long. The germline V gene has CDR1 SEHNR and CDR2 FQNEAQ (reference sequence). In DNA, the CDR3 is TGTGCCAGCAGCTCTGACCCAGATACTAGCCTCGGGTACTTC. This codes for CASSSDPDTSLGYF.

The sample holds one count of this clone. This chain connects TRBV14 to TRBJ2-7, with TRBD1 as a possible D gene (5 bases). With 4 bases removed from V and 9 bases from J, the gap between germline ends came to 16 bases. CDR3 size: 13 residues. Germline CDR1 is SGHDN and CDR2 is FVKESK. The CDR3, as DNA: TGTGCCAGCAGCCGCACAGGAAGTCTTGGGCAGTACGTC. Translated: CASSRTGSLGQYV.

The chain carries TRBV28 and TRBJ1-1; the match to TRBD1 covers 7 bases. The CDR3 has 18 residues. Losses at the gene ends were 6 bases for V and 3 bases for J; bases not matched to a gene: 19. Looked up from germline, CDR1 is MDHEN and CDR2 is SYDVKM. CDR3 protein: CASSRQGLMGVMDTEAFF. CDR3 coding DNA: TGTGCCAGCAGCCGACAGGGACTTATGGGCGTTATGGACACTGAAGCTTTCTTT. The full variable domain, in which reference TRBV28 and TRBJ1-1 provide the parts outside the CDR3, is DVKVTQSSRYLVKRTGEKVFLECVQDMDHENMFWYRQDPGLGLRLIYFSYDVKMKEKGDIPEGYSVSREKKERFSLILESASTNQTSMYLCASSRQGLMGVMDTEAFFGQGTRLTVV.